Below, 15 T cell receptor beta chains from the same sample are listed, as sequenced in a study of T cells after posttransplantation cyclophosphamide. Cells defined as naive were viable CD3+CD4+ or CD3+CD8+ and CCR7+CD45RA+CD45RO-CD95-CD27+CD28+. Data came from immunoSEQ multiplex PCR; TCRdb stores just in-frame clones and leaves some out. Among some 20,000 clones listed, roughly 98% were seen once. The source material was naive CD4+ T cells sorted from PBMCs. All receptors come from a man aged 35 to 55 in good health, CMV-negative, and a related stem cell transplant donor.

The chain combines TRBV30 with TRBJ2-5; D is possibly TRBD2 (8 bases). The germline CDR1 and CDR2 sequences are GTSNPN and SVGIG (reference sequence). Trimming left V 5 bases short and J 5 bases short, with 27 bases between. The CDR3 contains 17 residues. CDR3 loop: CAWQMGQQISGMETQYF. The CDR3 DNA reads as TGTGCCTGGCAAATGGGACAGCAGATTAGCGGGATGGAGACCCAGTACTTC.

This rearrangement joins TRBV19 to TRBJ2-3, with D perhaps matching TRBD2 (5 bases). This CDR3 is built from 16 residues. The germline gives CDR1 LNHDA, CDR2 SQIVND (reference sequence). V was shortened by 1 base and J by 2 bases, with 13 bases between the two germline ends. The CDR3 region has the DNA TGTGCCAGTAGTATAGTCGCGAGCGGCAACACAGATACGCAGTATTTT. It codes for CASSIVASGNTDTQYF.

V gene TRBV4-3 combines with J gene TRBJ2-5; 12 bases line up with TRBD1. The CDR3 consists of 15 residues. CDR1 and CDR2 (germline): LGHNA, YSLEER. The ends lost 5 bases at V and 5 bases at J; junction bases unmatched: 6. The CDR3 loop is CASSFGTGGRETQYF. The CDR3 bases are TGCGCCAGCAGCTTTGGGACAGGGGGCAGGGAGACCCAGTACTTC.

DNA of the CDR3: TGCGCCAGCAGCTTGGTACTAGCGGGGAACACCGGGGAGCTGTTTTTT. Protein sequence: CASSLVLAGNTGELFF. The rearrangement uses TRBV5-1 and TRBJ2-2, with TRBD2 matching 9 bases. Germline V gene lookup returns CDR1 SGHRS and CDR2 YFSETQ. Trimming at V came to 0 bases and at J to 1 base, leaving 1 base not matched to a gene. This CDR3 is 16 amino acids long.

The chain has TRBV30 and TRBJ1-2; a possible D gene is TRBD1 (5 bases). The CDR3 is 12 residues long. Germline V CDR1 and CDR2: GTSNPN, SVGIG (reference sequence). V was trimmed by 0 bases and J by 8 bases, leaving 10 bases between them. The CDR3 DNA is TGTGCCTGGAGTGTAGGGGCGCGGGGCTACACCTTC. Its translation is CAWSVGARGYTF.

The rearrangement links TRBV28 to TRBJ2-7; D is undetermined. CDR3 length: 12 amino acids. Deletions cut 6 bases from V and 3 bases from J, with 9 bases between. CDR1 and CDR2 from the germline V gene are MDHEN and SYDVKM. CDR3 coding DNA: TGTGCCAGCAGCCGTCTCCTCTACGAGCAGTACTTC. Residues: CASSRLLYEQYF.

The chain employs TRBV29-1 and TRBJ1-4, with 7 bases aligning to TRBD1. Trimming cost V 1 base and J 11 bases; bases outside gene matches: 7. The CDR3 loop spans 13 amino acids. Germline V lookup: CDR1 SQVTM, CDR2 ANQGSEA. The CDR3 nucleotides are TGCAGCGTTGAAGGGACAGGTCGTGGGAAACTGTTTTTT. It is translated as CSVEGTGRGKLFF.

The J gene is TRBJ2-2, the V gene TRBV30; the match to TRBD2 covers 10 bases. The CDR3 is made up of 15 amino acids. The germline V gene has CDR1 GTSNPN and CDR2 SVGIG (reference sequence). The J segment lost 4 bases and the V segment lost 0 bases, leaving 2 bases of the junction unmatched. The CDR3 spells CAWSVGTSVTGELFF. The CDR3 bases are TGTGCCTGGAGTGTCGGGACTAGCGTCACCGGGGAGCTGTTTTTT.

In DNA, the CDR3 is TGTGCCTGGAGTGTAAAGCCCGTACCGACCCAGTACTTC. Its translation: CAWSVKPVPTQYF. V gene TRBV30 combines with J gene TRBJ2-5, with D hard to call. CDR1 and CDR2 (germline): GTSNPN, SVGIG (reference sequence). The V end was cut by 0 bases, the J end by 7 bases, with 12 bases between. There are 13 residues in the CDR3.

The chain links TRBV30 to TRBJ2-3; D is uncertain. The germline gives CDR1 GTSNPN, CDR2 SVGIG (reference sequence). V was cut by 0 bases and J by 14 bases, with 15 bases left in between. The CDR3 spans 12 residues. The CDR3 is CAWSVRRGNAYF. The CDR3, as DNA: TGTGCCTGGAGTGTACGCCGTGGCAATGCGTATTTT.

V gene TRBV19 combines with J gene TRBJ2-3, with a tentative D call TRBD1 (6 bases). This CDR3 is built from 13 residues. CDR1 is LNHDA and CDR2 is SQIVND in the germline V gene (reference sequence). V lost 1 base to trimming and J lost 9 bases, with 11 bases between them. The CDR3 loop is CASSIGFRGTQYF. The CDR3 DNA sequence: TGTGCCAGTAGTATAGGGTTTAGGGGGACGCAGTATTTT.

This chain joins TRBV25-1 and TRBJ2-6; D uncertain. Germline CDR1 reads MGHDK; CDR2 reads SYGVNS. The CDR3 covers 15 residues. The V end was cut by 4 bases, the J end by 2 bases, with 9 bases between. The CDR3 protein is CASSGAHPGANVLTF. The CDR3 coding sequence is TGTGCCAGCAGTGGGGCCCACCCTGGGGCCAACGTCCTGACTTTC.

The rearrangement joins TRBV9 to TRBJ2-2; a weak D match, TRBD1 (5 bases). CDR1 and CDR2 from the germline V gene are SGDLS and YYNGEE. Trimming took off 2 bases at V and 5 bases at J, with 7 bases between the two ends. The CDR3 totals 13 residues. The CDR3 sequence is CASSVDITGELFF. In nucleotides, the CDR3 is TGTGCCAGCAGCGTGGACATTACCGGGGAGCTGTTTTTT.

The chain is built from TRBV5-1 and TRBJ1-4; 8 bases are a match to TRBD1. The CDR3 has 14 residues. J was trimmed by 7 bases and V by 7 bases; bases with no gene match: 9. CDR1 SGHRS and CDR2 YFSETQ come from the germline V gene. The DNA of the CDR3 is TGCGCCAGCTCGACAGGGGATTGGAGTGAAAAACTGTTTTTT. The encoded protein is CASSTGDWSEKLFF.

This sequence joins TRBV18 and TRBJ1-5; the D is unclear. CDR3 length: 12 amino acids. CDR1 is KGHSH, CDR2 LQKENI, per germline. The ends were cut back, 6 bases at V and 6 bases at J, with 9 bases in the middle. The CDR3 sequence is CASSPGVQPQHF. CDR3 DNA sequence: TGTGCCAGCTCCCCCGGGGTTCAGCCCCAGCATTTT.